These T cell receptor beta chains were read from a single sample in a study of blood T cell repertoires in COVID-19. Clones were sequenced by immunoSEQ multiplex PCR, and TCRdb holds only the in-frame ones, with some missing. The sample gives 150,000 to 200,000 clones, about 82% of which show up once; about 4.8% is in the top ten. Sequenced: peripheral blood. The receptors derive from a woman aged 25 to 39 with acute or convalescent COVID-19. Each CDR3 is given with its conserved first and last residue. The order of the fields is V gene, clone size, D gene, J gene, CDR3 protein, CDR3 DNA. The D gene is left open where the match is weak. Clone size is shown for a subset of rows, as once, few, many or a class of expanded clone.

TRBV6-2/TRBV6-3	-	-	TRBJ1-1	CASSSGETRAFF	TGTGCCAGCAGCTCAGGGGAGACCAGGGCTTTCTTT
TRBV2	-	-	TRBJ1-1	CASRRAVRGANLRDTEAFF	TGTGCCAGCAGACGTGCGGTTCGGGGGGCCAACCTTCGGGACACTGAAGCTTTCTTT
TRBV7-2	-	-	TRBJ1-2	CASSVPGGPSRVDGYTF	TGTGCCAGCAGCGTCCCAGGAGGACCTAGTAGGGTGGATGGCTACACCTTC
TRBV27	-	TRBD2	TRBJ2-7	CASSSPLGGSYEQYF	TGTGCCAGCAGTTCCCCACTAGGCGGGAGCTACGAGCAGTACTTC
TRBV28	once	TRBD1	TRBJ1-1	CASSLMDRTNTEAFF	TGTGCCAGCAGTCTGATGGACAGGACTAACACTGAAGCTTTCTTT
TRBV12-5	-	-	TRBJ1-1	CASGPDRNTEAFF	TGTGCTAGTGGCCCCGACAGGAACACTGAAGCTTTCTTT
TRBV6-2/TRBV6-3	few	-	TRBJ2-3	CASSYGLDSDTQYF	TGTGCCAGCAGTTACGGTCTAGATTCAGATACGCAGTATTTT
TRBV30	-	-	TRBJ1-1	CAWSYPNTEAFF	TGTGCCTGGAGTTATCCGAACACTGAAGCTTTCTTT
TRBV5-1	-	-	TRBJ1-3	CASSLTAQGAGNTIYF	TGCGCCAGCAGTCTCACGGCCCAGGGTGCGGGAAACACCATATATTTT
TRBV10-1	-	TRBD1	TRBJ2-1	CASSEAGQGAGGEQFF	TGCGCCAGCAGTGAGGCAGGTCAGGGGGCAGGTGGGGAGCAGTTCTTC
TRBV9	-	TRBD2	TRBJ2-1	CASSVEGTSGLLYYNEQFF	TGTGCCAGCAGCGTAGAAGGGACTAGCGGCCTACTTTACTACAATGAGCAGTTCTTC
TRBV2	-	-	TRBJ2-7	CASRGSSYEQYF	TGTGCCAGCAGGGGGAGCTCCTACGAGCAGTACTTC
TRBV13	-	-	TRBJ1-1	CASSLSSEAFF	TGTGCCAGCAGCTTGTCGTCTGAAGCTTTCTTT
TRBV7-2	-	-	TRBJ1-5	CASSSQGNYQPQHF	TGTGCCAGCAGCTCTCAGGGAAACTATCAGCCCCAGCATTTT
TRBV19	-	-	TRBJ1-6	CAISTGVNSPLHF	TGTGCCATCTCGACAGGAGTCAATTCACCCCTCCACTTT
TRBV18	-	-	TRBJ1-1	CASSPLPLERHTEAFF	TGTGCCAGCTCCCCTTTGCCACTCGAGAGGCACACTGAAGCTTTCTTT
TRBV9	-	-	TRBJ2-1	CASSNWGQSYNEQFF	TGTGCCAGCAGCAACTGGGGGCAGTCTTACAATGAGCAGTTCTTC
TRBV28	once	-	TRBJ1-2	CASSSKERVTF	TGTGCCAGCAGTTCCAAGGAGAGGGTCACCTTC
TRBV7-9	-	TRBD2	TRBJ2-3	CASSSGTSGPRRGTDTQYF	TGTGCCAGCAGCTCCGGGACTAGCGGGCCTAGGCGGGGCACAGATACGCAGTATTTT
TRBV28	once	-	TRBJ2-5	CASSLGGQETQYF	TGTGCCAGCAGTTTAGGGGGCCAGGAGACCCAGTACTTC
TRBV7-2	-	TRBD1	TRBJ2-2	CASSTGQGVTTGELFF	TGTGCCAGTTCAACTGGACAGGGGGTTACCACCGGGGAGCTGTTTTTT
TRBV30	-	-	TRBJ1-1	CAWYLRDLNTEAFF	TGTGCCTGGTATCTGAGGGATTTGAACACTGAAGCTTTCTTT
TRBV7-8	-	-	TRBJ1-2	CASSQGTEYGYTF	TGTGCCAGCAGTCAGGGGACGGAGTATGGCTACACCTTC
TRBV4-2	-	TRBD1	TRBJ1-2	CASSPQTGDYYGYTF	TGTGCCAGCAGCCCCCAGACAGGGGACTACTATGGCTACACCTTC
TRBV23-1	-	-	TRBJ1-1	CASSQGQGLGTEAFF	TGCGCCAGCAGTCAAGGGCAGGGTTTGGGGACTGAAGCTTTCTTT
TRBV7-2	-	TRBD1	TRBJ1-2	CASSPPTGVYYGYTF	TGTGCCAGCAGCCCGCCGACAGGGGTGTACTATGGCTACACCTTC
TRBV11-2	-	TRBD2	TRBJ2-3	CASSGLAGLAGGTDTQYF	TGTGCCAGCAGCGGTTTAGCGGGACTAGCGGGAGGCACAGATACGCAGTATTTT
TRBV15	few	TRBD1	TRBJ2-7	CATGGQGGSSYEQYF	TGTGCCACCGGAGGACAGGGGGGAAGCTCCTACGAGCAGTACTTC
TRBV7-2	-	-	TRBJ1-4	CASSTGHGGNEKLFF	TGTGCCAGCAGCACAGGACACGGAGGGAATGAAAAACTGTTTTTT